This TCR beta chain is drawn from a study of T cell responses to AZD1222 COVID-19 vaccine. Study outcomes and limitations: After two AZD1222 doses, spike-specific TCR breadth and depth rose versus day 0. Clonal diversity may have been underestimated in mostly white British donors.

Clones were sequenced by immunoSEQ multiplex PCR, and TCRdb holds only the in-frame ones, with some missing. The data hold 50,000 or so clones, with roughly 80% observed a single time. It was second doses at about 4 or about 12 weeks that were pooled. Germline trimming cut 1 base from V and 1 base from J; bases unmatched to any gene: 3. The germline CDR1 and CDR2 sequences are SGHAT and FQNNGV. The CDR3 contains 15 residues. As for this clone: The target antigen is unknown.

This chain joins TRBV11-2 and TRBJ2-5; 7 bases are a match to TRBD1. The sequence derives from an adult who received the AZD1222 COVID-19 vaccine. Here the sequenced sample was peripheral blood, taken 28 days after the second AZD1222 dose. CDR3 region: CASSLGGTAQETQYF. CDR3 nucleotide sequence: TGTGCCAGCAGCTTAGGTGGGACAGCCCAAGAGACCCAGTACTTC.